The clone carrying this T cell receptor (beta chain) was seen many times. Its cognate antigen is unknown. Construction of the TCR beta libraries employed iRepertoire HTBI primers in conjunction with Arm-PCR of CDR3 regions. TCRdb recomputed calls from the multiplex PCR reads with MiXCR, one row per CDR3 protein. The sample records 300,000 to 450,000 distinct CDR3 sequences, about 16% being singletons. The source of the sample is a study of regulatory T cells in long-lasting Graves disease. Study results and limitations: There were preferences for TRBV28, TRBJ1-2 and TRBJ2-5 in persistent disease. Persistent Graves' patients possessed reduced TCR diversity relative to recently diagnosed ones.

Time point described: newly diagnosed GD, antithyroid drugs for less than 3 months. RNA extracted from PBMCs served as the sequencing template. Trimming removed 1 base from V and 5 bases from J, with 23 bases in between. The germline CDR1 and CDR2 sequences are SGHNT and YYREEE (reference sequence). The CDR3 has 18 amino acids. The chain couples TRBV5-4 to TRBJ2-3; weak D call: TRBD2 (5 bases). The source is a female donor with Graves disease. This specimen consisted of peripheral blood mononuclear cells (PBMCs), obtained at new diagnosis, from a patient treated with antithyroid drugs. For the CDR3, the DNA is TGTGCCAGCAGCTTGCTACGGGAATACGCGGGCGGAAGAGATACGCAGTATTTT. This gives the protein CASSLLREYAGGRDTQYF.